The source of this T cell receptor (beta chain) is a study of T-cell reconstitution after alpha-beta-depleted transplantation in children. Many counts were recorded for this clonotype. Its antigen is currently unknown. General observations from the study: Several hundred expanded graft clones reportedly supplied alpha-beta T cells about two months after transplant. Newly produced T cells mostly provided counts and TCRbeta diversity after one year, as hyperexpanded clones declined. At day 60, the high TCRbeta diversity found in some patients originated from recipient T cells and thymic progenitors that had survived.

The CDR3 totals 16 residues. V lost 1 base to trimming and J lost 3 bases; unmatched junction nucleotides: 9. CDR1 is SEHNR and CDR2 is FQNEAQ in the germline V gene (reference sequence). TCRbeta library preparation incorporated unique molecular identifiers. TCRdb reprocessed the PCR reads via MiXCR and lists one record per CDR3 protein. The data show 40,000 to 60,000 distinct CDR3 sequences, with around 9% seen just once and 27% held by the top ten. V gene TRBV7-9 combines with J gene TRBJ2-7; 7 positions match TRBD2. The source was PBMCs, mostly from graft donor cells, collected 60 days after TCRalphabeta/CD19-depleted stem cell transplant. This TCR was sampled from a male patient aged 2 to 9 who had a stem cell transplant for chronic granulomatous disease, so the T cells may come from the graft donor. The CDR3 DNA reads as TGTGCCAGCAGCTTAGTGGCGGGGGTCGTGGGCTACGAGCAGTACTTC. Translated: CASSLVAGVVGYEQYF. The whole variable domain, remainder taken from reference TRBV7-9 and TRBJ2-7, is DTGVSQNPRHKITKRGQNVTFRCDPISEHNRLYWYRQTLGQGPEFLTYFQNEAQLEKSRLLSDRFSAERPKGSFSTLEIQRTEQGDSAMYLCASSLVAGVVGYEQYFGPGTRLTVT.